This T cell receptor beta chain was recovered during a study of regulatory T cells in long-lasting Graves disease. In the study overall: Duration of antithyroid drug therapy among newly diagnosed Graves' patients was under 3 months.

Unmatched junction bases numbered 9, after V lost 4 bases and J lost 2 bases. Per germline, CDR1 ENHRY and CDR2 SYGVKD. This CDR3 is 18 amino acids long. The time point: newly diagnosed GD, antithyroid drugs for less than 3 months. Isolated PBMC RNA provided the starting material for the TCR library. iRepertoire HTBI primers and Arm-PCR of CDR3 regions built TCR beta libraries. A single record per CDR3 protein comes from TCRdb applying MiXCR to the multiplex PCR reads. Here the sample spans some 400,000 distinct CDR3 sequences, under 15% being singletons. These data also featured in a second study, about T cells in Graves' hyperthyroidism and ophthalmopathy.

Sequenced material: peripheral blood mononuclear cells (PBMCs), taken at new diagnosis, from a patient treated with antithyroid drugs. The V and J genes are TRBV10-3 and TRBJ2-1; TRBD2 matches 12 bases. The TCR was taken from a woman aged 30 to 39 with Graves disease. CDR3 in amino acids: CAISGLAGGPFPYNEQFF. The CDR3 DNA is TGTGCCATCAGTGGGCTAGCGGGAGGGCCTTTCCCCTACAATGAGCAGTTCTTC.